Following are 20 T cell receptor beta chains from one sample sequenced in a study of T cells in women clearing cervical HPV infection. Profiled with immunoSEQ multiplex PCR; TCRdb holds only in-frame clones, not every one. The listing contains about 26,000 clones. Sequencing was carried out using blood buffy coat. The source is a woman aged 18-69 years with a cervical HPV16 infection that either progressed to CIN3+ or cleared (not recorded which).

Of note for this clone: The CDR3 end is not reached by the read, which stops 3 residues before it; the germline J gene fills it in. This rearrangement joins TRBV7-9 to TRBJ1-2; 8 positions match TRBD1. The CDR3 consists of 14 residues. Per germline, CDR1 SEHNR and CDR2 FQNEAQ (reference sequence). This chain's CDR3 is CASSLTGGTYDYTF. The CDR3 bases that were read are TGTGCCAGCAGCTTAACAGGGGGTACCTACGAC.

Points on this clone: With the read ending 3 residues before the CDR3 end, the germline J gene is used to fill in that end. The chain is built from TRBV27 and TRBJ2-2, with TRBD1 as a possible D gene (5 bases). The CDR3 loop spans 12 amino acids. Germline V gene sequence: CDR1 MNHEY, CDR2 SMNVEV (reference sequence). Partial CDR3 DNA: TGTGCCAGCAGCAGGGTTGGTGAAAAG. It encodes CASSRVGEK. The full CDR3 sequence reads CASSRVGEKLFF.

Concerning this clone: The read terminates 3 residues before the CDR3 end, so the remaining end is supplied by the germline J gene. The chain combines TRBV5-6 with TRBJ2-3; possible D gene TRBD2, 6 bases. The ends were cut back, 3 bases at V and 2 bases at J, with 13 bases in the middle. The germline gives CDR1 SGHDT, CDR2 YYEEEE. CDR3 length equals 15 residues. The CDR3 reads CASSYRGEYTDTQYF. Partial CDR3 DNA: TGTGCCAGCAGCTACCGCGGGGAGTACACAGATACG.

Remarks on this clone: The sample contains more than one DNA sequence encoding this CDR3. CDR3 sequence reads: CASSPEETQYF. CDR3 DNA (partial): TGTGCCAGCAGCCCCGAAGAGACC. The chain is built from TRBV6-2 or TRBV6-3 and TRBJ2-5; D is undetermined. The read is 3 residues too short to cover the CDR3 end, so that end is filled in from the germline J gene. Germline assignment: CDR1 MNHEY and CDR2 SVGEGT. The V gene lost 6 bases and the J gene lost 3 bases, with 5 bases spanning the gap. The CDR3 is 11 residues long.

Regarding this clone: The CDR3 is cut off 3 residues early in the read; its end comes from the germline J gene. The gene calls are TRBV6-2 or TRBV6-3 and TRBJ1-4, with TRBD1 matching over 7 bases. Per germline, CDR1 MNHEY and CDR2 SVGEGT. The ends lost 4 bases at V and 6 bases at J; junction bases unmatched: 14. This CDR3 is 17 amino acids long. The part of the CDR3 DNA that was read is TGTGCCAGCAGTTCGATCGAAGGACAGGATTGGTATGAAAAA. Translation gives CASSSIEGQDWYEK. The entire CDR3 reads CASSSIEGQDWYEKLFF.

Concerning this clone: The read halts 3 residues ahead of the CDR3 end, with the missing end drawn from the germline J gene. This rearrangement joins TRBV20-1 to TRBJ2-7, with 8 bases lining up with TRBD1. Germline lookup yields CDR1 DFQATT and CDR2 SNEGSKA (reference sequence). The trim removed 0 bases at V and 3 bases at J, leaving 10 bases unmatched. There are 16 residues in the CDR3. The part of the CDR3 DNA that was read is TGCAGTGCTAGAGACCCGACAGGGGCCGATGTCTACGAG. Protein: CSARDPTGADVYE. The CDR3 in its entirety is CSARDPTGADVYEQYF.

On this clone: The read finishes 3 residues shy of the CDR3 end, and the germline J gene is used to complete it. The V and J genes are TRBV5-1 and TRBJ2-3; 7 nucleotides match TRBD1. CDR1 is SGHRS and CDR2 is YFSETQ in the germline V gene. V gave up 2 bases and J gave up 4 bases; unmatched junction bases: 4. There are 14 residues in the CDR3. The DNA read from the CDR3 is TGCGCCAGCAGCTTAGGGGGCGTTCCAGATACG. This codes for CASSLGGVPDT. The complete CDR3 sequence is CASSLGGVPDTQYF.

Points on this clone: The CDR3 is cut off 3 residues early in the read; its end comes from the germline J gene. The chain has TRBV6-4 and TRBJ1-2; D is unclear. Germline V CDR1 and CDR2: MRHNA, SNTAGT. The V end was cut by 5 bases, the J end by 5 bases, with 21 bases between. The CDR3 extends over 16 amino acids. CDR3 sequence: CASSPHSEGYQYGYTF. The CDR3 bases that were read are TGTGCCAGCAGTCCCCATTCTGAGGGCTATCAATATGGC.

In regard to this clone: The read halts 3 residues ahead of the CDR3 end, with the missing end drawn from the germline J gene. V usage is TRBV15 and J usage is TRBJ2-1; either TRBD1 or TRBD2 may fit D (6 bases each). Germline assignment: CDR1 LNHNV and CDR2 YYDKDF (reference sequence). The CDR3 is 18 residues long. Trimming shortened V by 0 bases and J by 0 bases, and 15 bases separated the two germline ends. The chain's CDR3 is CATSRDRGGGRSYNEQFF. The part of the CDR3 DNA that was read is TGTGCCACCAGCAGAGATCGAGGGGGAGGCCGCTCCTACAATGAG. Full variable domain (missing parts from reference TRBV15 and TRBJ2-1): DAMVIQNPRYQVTQFGKPVTLSCSQTLNHNVMYWYQQKSSQAPKLLFHYYDKDFNNEADTPDNFQSRRPNTSFCFLDIRSPGLGDTAMYLCATSRDRGGGRSYNEQFFGPGTRLTVL.

As to this clone: The read is 3 residues too short to cover the CDR3 end, so that end is filled in from the germline J gene. The V gene is TRBV20-1, the J gene TRBJ1-2; 7 bases are shared with TRBD1. From germline, CDR1 is DFQATT and CDR2 SNEGSKA (reference sequence). The CDR3 loop spans 14 amino acids. Trimming took 6 bases from V and 4 from J; bases not matched to a gene: 11. The CDR3 protein is CSAAGTDSFYGYTF. The CDR3 bases that were read are TGCAGTGCAGCCGGGACAGATTCTTTCTATGGC.

Remarks on this clone: The read terminates 3 residues ahead of where the CDR3 ends, so the germline J gene completes it. This chain connects TRBV7-2 to TRBJ2-2, with D possibly being TRBD1 (6 bases). CDR3 length: 15 residues. Germline V gene lookup returns CDR1 SGHTA and CDR2 FQGNSA. V lost 1 base, J lost 5 bases, and 11 bases lay in between. The CDR3 region is CASSLVGQGTGELFF. The sequenced part of the CDR3 DNA is TGTGCCAGCAGCTTAGTGGGACAAGGGACCGGGGAG.

As for this clone: The read ends 3 residues before the CDR3 terminus; that terminus is restored from the germline J gene. This chain joins TRBV7-9 and TRBJ1-2; maybe TRBD1 (5 bases). The CDR3 spans 15 residues. CDR1 and CDR2 from the germline V gene are SEHNR and FQNEAQ (reference sequence). The CDR3 DNA, read in part, is TGTGCCAGCAGGCACAGGACTAGCGGTAACAATGAC. As protein: CASRHRTSGNND. The whole CDR3 protein reads CASRHRTSGNNDYTF. Combining the CDR3 with reference TRBV7-9 and TRBJ1-2 gives the whole variable domain DTGVSQNPRHKITKRGQNVTFRCDPISEHNRLYWYRQTLGQGPEFLTYFQNEAQLEKSRLLSDRFSAERPKGSFSTLEIQRTEQGDSAMYLCASRHRTSGNNDYTFGSGTRLTVV.

Incomplete CDR3 DNA: TGCGCCAGCAGCATAACGACTGTGAACACTGAA. It encodes CASSITTVNTE. The complete CDR3 reads CASSITTVNTEAFF. The chain recombines TRBV5-1 with TRBJ1-1, with D hard to call. With the read ending 3 residues before the CDR3 end, the germline J gene is used to fill in that end. With 4 bases removed from V and 0 bases from J, the gap between germline ends came to 10 bases. In germline, CDR1 is SGHRS, CDR2 YFSETQ. The CDR3 has 14 amino acids.

The CDR3 loop is CASSLGTTSGSTDTQYF. The CDR3 DNA, read in part, is TGCGCCAGCAGCTTGGGGACCACTAGCGGGAGCACAGATACG. The J gene is TRBJ2-3, the V gene TRBV5-1; TRBD2 agrees at 9 bases. Coverage ceases 3 residues before the CDR3 finishes, and the germline J gene fills in the end. Germline assignment: CDR1 SGHRS and CDR2 YFSETQ. The length of the CDR3 is 17 residues. J lost 0 bases, V lost 0 bases, and 5 bases had no gene match.

With regard to this clone: The junction differs from germline at one of its ends, possibly a read error. The read finishes 3 residues shy of the CDR3 end, and the germline J gene is used to complete it. V and J are TRBV5-1 and TRBJ1-1; 8 positions match TRBD1. The CDR3 extends over 16 amino acids. CDR1 and CDR2 (germline): SGHRS, YFSETQ. This CDR3 is CASSLDREGMNTEAFF. CDR3 DNA (partial): TGCGCCAGCAGTTTGGACAGGGAGGGGATGAACACTGAA.

To note about this clone: The read ends 3 residues before the CDR3 terminus; that terminus is restored from the germline J gene. V gene TRBV20-1 combines with J gene TRBJ1-3, with unresolved D. The germline gives CDR1 DFQATT, CDR2 SNEGSKA (reference sequence). V gave up 0 bases and J gave up 0 bases, with 18 bases separating them. This CDR3 contains 18 residues. The CDR3 sequence: CSARDGPSRLISGNTIYF. CDR3 DNA (partial): TGCAGTGCTAGAGATGGCCCTTCACGCCTTATCTCTGGAAACACC.

Turning to this clone: The read falls 3 residues short of the CDR3 end, and the missing part is taken from the germline J gene. The chain uses TRBV18 and TRBJ2-5, with 7 bases matching TRBD1. The V and J ends lost 1 base and 5 bases, in that order; junction bases with no gene match: 7. Germline CDR1 and CDR2: KGHSH and LQKENI. The CDR3 has 15 amino acids. The part of the CDR3 DNA that was read is TGTGCCAGCTCACCACAACAGGGGTCCGGGGAGACC. Translating gives CASSPQQGSGET. In full, the CDR3 reads CASSPQQGSGETQYF.

Note on this clone: The read falls 3 residues short of the CDR3 end, and the missing part is taken from the germline J gene. The chain employs TRBV28 and TRBJ2-7; a possible D gene is TRBD2 (5 bases). The CDR3 runs to 15 residues. The V gene lost 7 bases and the J gene lost 4 bases, with 20 bases spanning the gap. CDR1 is MDHEN, CDR2 SYDVKM, per germline. This CDR3 reads CASMGSSASWYEQYF. The CDR3 DNA, read in part, is TGTGCCAGCATGGGTAGTAGCGCGAGTTGGTACGAG.

Of note for this clone: The read terminates 3 residues ahead of where the CDR3 ends, so the germline J gene completes it. The rearrangement joins TRBV28 to TRBJ2-7, with 10 bases that match TRBD2. V dropped 9 bases and J dropped 4; count of bases not matched to a gene: 9. The CDR3 spans 14 residues. In germline, CDR1 is MDHEN, CDR2 SYDVKM. The covered CDR3 bases are TGTGCCAGTCACCGGTTAGCGGGAGGTTACGAG. Amino acid sequence: CASHRLAGGYE. The full CDR3 protein is CASHRLAGGYEQYF.

As concerns this clone: The CDR3 end falls 3 residues outside the read, so it is completed with the germline J gene. The V call is TRBV7-9, the J call TRBJ2-7, with 8 nucleotides matching TRBD1. The CDR3 extends over 14 amino acids. Germline CDR1 SEHNR, CDR2 FQNEAQ (reference sequence). Germline trimming cut 2 bases from V and 2 bases from J; bases unmatched to any gene: 2. The CDR3 region is CASSLTGGTYEQYF. The sequenced CDR3 bases are TGTGCCAGCAGCTTAACAGGGGGTACCTACGAG. The full variable domain, in which reference TRBV7-9 and TRBJ2-7 provide the parts outside the CDR3, is DTGVSQNPRHKITKRGQNVTFRCDPISEHNRLYWYRQTLGQGPEFLTYFQNEAQLEKSRLLSDRFSAERPKGSFSTLEIQRTEQGDSAMYLCASSLTGGTYEQYFGPGTRLTVT.